The 19 T cell receptor beta chains listed next were all sequenced from one sample in a study of long-term antiretroviral therapy in people with HIV. They ran version v3.0 of the immunoSEQ assay at survey level. Assay: immunoSEQ multiplex PCR; the TCRdb copy retains only in-frame clones and omits some. The table lists some 25,000 clones, roughly 85% of them singletons. The sample was unsorted PBMCs, taken 1.2 years after starting antiretroviral therapy. The receptors were gathered from a man in his forties or fifties with HIV.

Points on this clone: An end of the junction does not agree with germline; a read error may underlie this. The chain links TRBV28 to TRBJ2-5; TRBD1 matches 9 bases. The CDR3 is 15 amino acids. The germline CDR1 and CDR2 sequences are MDHEN and SYDVKM. CDR3 nucleotide sequence: TGTGCCAGCAGTCTATGGGACAGGGTTGGGGAGACCCAGTACTTC. Amino acids: CASSLWDRVGETQYF.

The rearrangement joins TRBV18 to TRBJ2-3; D gene uncertain. CDR1 is KGHSH, CDR2 LQKENI, per germline. V was shortened by 3 bases and J by 0 bases, with 13 bases between the two germline ends. There are 16 residues in the CDR3. The CDR3 protein is CASSPKVWSSTDTQYF. In nucleotides, the CDR3 is TGTGCCAGCTCACCCAAGGTCTGGAGTAGCACAGATACGCAGTATTTT.

The chain recombines TRBV19 with TRBJ2-7, with TRBD2 as a possible D gene (5 bases). The germline V gene has CDR1 LNHDA and CDR2 SQIVND (reference sequence). The CDR3 totals 16 residues. Trimming left V 5 bases short and J 3 bases short, with 20 bases between. The CDR3 nucleotides are TGTGCCAGTAGTTCCTTGCTTACCGGGGTAAACTACGAGCAGTACTTC. It codes for CASSSLLTGVNYEQYF.

The J gene is TRBJ2-1, the V gene TRBV29-1, with D unclear. The germline V and J ends were trimmed by 4 bases and 3 bases, with 1 base remaining between them. CDR3 length: 10 amino acids. Per the germline V gene, CDR1 is SQVTM and CDR2 is ANQGSEA. The CDR3 protein is CSVVYNEQFF. As DNA, the CDR3 is TGCAGCGTTGTCTACAATGAGCAGTTCTTC.

The V gene is TRBV7-3, the J gene TRBJ1-6; D not resolved. Germline assignment: CDR1 SGHTA and CDR2 FQGTGA. Trimming took off 4 bases at V and 2 bases at J, with 9 bases between the two ends. This CDR3 is 15 amino acids long. CDR3 coding DNA: TGTGCCAGCAGCTCGGGAAGCACCTATAATTCACCCCTCCACTTT. Protein: CASSSGSTYNSPLHF.

This clone was seen more than once but under ten times. The chain employs TRBV9 and TRBJ1-2, with D tentatively TRBD1 (6 bases). From germline, CDR1 is SGDLS and CDR2 YYNGEE. V lost 0 bases to trimming and J lost 8 bases, with 17 bases between them. The CDR3 runs 15 residues. This CDR3 reads CASSVGQATYVGYTF. In nucleotides, the CDR3 is TGTGCCAGCAGCGTAGGACAGGCAACCTATGTAGGCTACACCTTC.

This clone was seen only once. The chain combines TRBV6-5 with TRBJ2-1, with 8 nucleotides matching TRBD2. The CDR3 is 14 residues long. The germline V gene encodes CDR1 MNHEY and CDR2 SVGAGI. V was clipped by 2 bases and J by 8 bases; unmatched bases: 5. The CDR3 DNA reads as TGTGCCAGCAGTTACCCCGGGGGGGCTTATGAGCAGTTCTTC. Translated, it gives CASSYPGGAYEQFF.

This rearrangement joins TRBV5-4 to TRBJ1-2; D is uncertain. The CDR3 spans 16 residues. V lost 0 bases to trimming and J lost 0 bases, with 12 bases between them. The V gene's germline CDR1 is SGHNT and CDR2 YYREEE (reference sequence). The DNA of the CDR3 is TGTGCCAGCAGCTTGGCCGCTGGAGCCACTAACTATGGCTACACCTTC. Translation: CASSLAAGATNYGYTF.

The chain uses TRBV7-9 and TRBJ1-1; D is unclear. The germline V gene encodes CDR1 SEHNR and CDR2 FQNEAQ (reference sequence). V lost 6 bases and J lost 6, with 17 bases in between. This CDR3 has 14 amino acids. This CDR3 reads CASSSTYSSSEAFF. For the CDR3, the DNA is TGTGCCAGCAGTTCTACTTACAGTTCGTCTGAAGCTTTCTTT.

The V and J genes are TRBV7-2 and TRBJ1-1; D not certain. Germline V gene lookup returns CDR1 SGHTA and CDR2 FQGNSA. Trimming removed 1 base from V and 0 bases from J, with 6 bases in between. The CDR3 is 14 residues long. CDR3 residues: CASSLVGMNTEAFF. In DNA, the CDR3 is TGTGCCAGCAGCTTAGTGGGGATGAACACTGAAGCTTTCTTT. Drawing the rest from reference TRBV7-2 and TRBJ1-1, the complete variable domain is GAGVSQSPSNKVTEKGKDVELRCDPISGHTALYWYRQSLGQGLEFLIYFQGNSAPDKSGLPSDRFSAERTGGSVSTLTIQRTQQEDSAVYLCASSLVGMNTEAFFGQGTRLTVV.

The CDR3 spells CSAAIAYEQYF. As DNA, the CDR3 is TGCAGTGCTGCGATCGCCTACGAGCAGTACTTC. The chain carries TRBV20-1 and TRBJ2-7; no firm D call. Germline CDR1 DFQATT, CDR2 SNEGSKA (reference sequence). Trimming removed 5 bases from V and 2 bases from J, with 7 bases in between. The CDR3 length is 11 residues.

This chain joins TRBV5-1 and TRBJ1-1; D may be TRBD1 (6 bases). The length of the CDR3 is 15 residues. Germline CDR1 reads SGHRS; CDR2 reads YFSETQ. Trimming removed 1 base from V and 0 bases from J, with 10 bases in between. In nucleotides, the CDR3 is TGCGCCAGCAGCTTGCCGACAGGCCTGAACACTGAAGCTTTCTTT. Its protein is CASSLPTGLNTEAFF.

The sample holds a few counts of this clone. V gene TRBV28 combines with J gene TRBJ1-1, with D uncertain. The CDR3 spans 16 residues. Germline loops: CDR1 MDHEN, CDR2 SYDVKM. V dropped 5 bases and J dropped 6 bases, with 22 bases sitting between them. DNA of the CDR3: TGTGCCAGCAGTACCGGTACTTCGGGGTGGGATTCTGAAGCTTTCTTT. It codes for CASSTGTSGWDSEAFF.

The V call is TRBV5-1, the J call TRBJ1-3; a weak D match, TRBD1 (5 bases). V was cut by 2 bases and J by 1 base, with 7 bases left in between. The CDR3 consists of 14 residues. Germline V gene data show CDR1 as SGHRS and CDR2 as YFSETQ. Here the CDR3 DNA reads TGCGCCAGCAGCTTCGGGACGTCTGGAAACACCATATATTTT. The encoded protein is CASSFGTSGNTIYF.

The rearrangement uses TRBV30 and TRBJ1-5; possible D gene TRBD1, 5 bases. The CDR3 totals 13 residues. Trimming removed 0 bases at V and 11 bases at J, with 14 bases between. Germline V lookup: CDR1 GTSNPN, CDR2 SVGIG (reference sequence). CDR3 DNA: TGTGCCTGGAGTGTACAGGCGGCCGCCTCCCAGCATTTT. Its translation: CAWSVQAAASQHF.

The gene calls are TRBV19 and TRBJ2-7, with D uncertain. In germline, CDR1 is LNHDA, CDR2 SQIVND (reference sequence). V gave up 3 bases and J gave up 6 bases, with 12 bases separating them. The CDR3 extends over 13 amino acids. CDR3 sequence (DNA): TGTGCCAGTAGTATGACGGTCACCTCCGAGCAGTACTTC. Translated: CASSMTVTSEQYF.

The genes are TRBV19 and TRBJ2-1; 13 nucleotides agree with TRBD2. The CDR3 length is 18 residues. V shed 4 bases and J 0 bases; nucleotides not matched to a gene: 6. CDR1 LNHDA and CDR2 SQIVND come from the germline V gene (reference sequence). The CDR3 sequence is CASSRGTSGATSYNEQFF. The CDR3 bases are TGTGCCAGTAGTAGGGGGACTAGCGGGGCTACCTCCTACAATGAGCAGTTCTTC.

The chain employs TRBV7-2 and TRBJ1-6; 8 bases agree with TRBD1. Unmatched junction bases numbered 9, after V lost 5 bases and J lost 9 bases. CDR1 and CDR2 (germline): SGHTA, FQGNSA. This CDR3 has 15 amino acids. CDR3: CASSPLTGGASPLHF. DNA for the CDR3: TGTGCCAGCAGCCCATTAACAGGGGGAGCTTCACCCCTCCACTTT.

This chain links TRBV5-4 with TRBJ2-2; unclear D gene. Germline V CDR1 and CDR2: SGHNT, YYREEE (reference sequence). The CDR3 consists of 12 residues. The ends were cut back, 5 bases at V and 3 bases at J, with 5 bases in the middle. CDR3 region: CASRPDTGELFF. The CDR3 DNA reads TGTGCCAGCAGGCCCGACACCGGGGAGCTGTTTTTT.